The present T cell receptor beta chain was sequenced within a study of beta chain features in type 1 diabetes. General observations from the study: Shortening that was moderate but significant affected the TCRB CDR3s of Type 1 diabetes patients in all four CD4+ subsets.

The authors reverse transcribed all of the isolated RNA, so sequencing captured expressed TCRB transcripts. Profiling relied on immunoSEQ multiplex PCR, and the TCRdb table lists in-frame clones only, not all of them. The sample contains 150,000 to 200,000 clones, 63% of which appear only once. With respect to this clone: What it recognizes is unknown.

Trimming cost V 3 bases and J 1 base, with 8 bases left between them. This CDR3 is 14 amino acids long. Germline loops: CDR1 SGDLS, CDR2 YYNGEE. The genes are TRBV9 and TRBJ1-5, with D uncertain. The receptor was derived from a man in his thirties or forties with type 1 diabetes. Sequenced material: naive CD4+ T cells from blood. CDR3 in DNA: TGTGCCAGCAGCGGTGAGGACAGCAATCAGCCCCAGCATTTT. This sequence encodes CASSGEDSNQPQHF.